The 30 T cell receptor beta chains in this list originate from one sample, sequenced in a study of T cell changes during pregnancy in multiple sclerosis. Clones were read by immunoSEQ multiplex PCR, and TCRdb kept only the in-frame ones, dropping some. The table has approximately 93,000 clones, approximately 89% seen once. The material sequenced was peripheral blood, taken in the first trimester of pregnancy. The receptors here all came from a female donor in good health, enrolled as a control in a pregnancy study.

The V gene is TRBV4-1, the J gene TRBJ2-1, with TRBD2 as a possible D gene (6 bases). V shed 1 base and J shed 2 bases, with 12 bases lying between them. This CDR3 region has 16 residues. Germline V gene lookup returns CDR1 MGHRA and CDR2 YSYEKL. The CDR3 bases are TGCGCCAGCAGCCAAGGTTTCGCGGGGCCCTACAATGAGCAGTTCTTC. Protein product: CASSQGFAGPYNEQFF.

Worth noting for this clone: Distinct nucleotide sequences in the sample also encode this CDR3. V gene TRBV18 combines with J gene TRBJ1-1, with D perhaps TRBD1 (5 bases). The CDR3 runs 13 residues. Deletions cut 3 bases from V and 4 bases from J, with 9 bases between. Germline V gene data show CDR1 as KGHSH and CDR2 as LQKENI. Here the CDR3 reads CASSPQGGTEAFF. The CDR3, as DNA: TGTGCCAGCTCACCCCAGGGAGGCACTGAAGCTTTCTTT.

CDR3 residues: CASAGGDRGRYTQYF. The CDR3 DNA follows: TGTGCCAGCGCGGGGGGGGACAGGGGTCGGTATACGCAGTATTTT. The genes are TRBV5-6 and TRBJ2-3, with D possibly TRBD1 on 10 matching bases. CDR3 length: 15 residues. Trimming left V 7 bases short and J 7 bases short, with 22 bases between. Germline V gene data show CDR1 as SGHDT and CDR2 as YYEEEE.

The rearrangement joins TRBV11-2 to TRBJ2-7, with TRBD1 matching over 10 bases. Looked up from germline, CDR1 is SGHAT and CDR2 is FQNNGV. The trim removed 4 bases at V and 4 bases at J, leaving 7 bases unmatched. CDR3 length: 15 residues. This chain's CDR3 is CASSSGQGRRYEQYF. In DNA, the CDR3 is TGTGCCAGCAGCTCGGGACAGGGGAGAAGATACGAGCAGTACTTC.

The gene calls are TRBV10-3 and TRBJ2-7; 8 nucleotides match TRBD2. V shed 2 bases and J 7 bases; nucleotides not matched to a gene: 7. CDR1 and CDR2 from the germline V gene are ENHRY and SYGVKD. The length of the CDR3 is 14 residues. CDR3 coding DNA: TGTGCCATCAGTGAGACACAAGCTAGCGGGGAGCAGTACTTC. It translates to CAISETQASGEQYF.

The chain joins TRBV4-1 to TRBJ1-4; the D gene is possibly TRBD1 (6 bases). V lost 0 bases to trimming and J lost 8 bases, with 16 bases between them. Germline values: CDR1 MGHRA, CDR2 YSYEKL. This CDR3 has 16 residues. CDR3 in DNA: TGCGCCAGCAGCCAAGATAACAGGGTGGATAGGGAAAAACTGTTTTTT. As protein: CASSQDNRVDREKLFF.

The CDR3, as DNA: TGTGCCTGGATTTACAGGGGGAAGGGCTACACCTTC. As protein: CAWIYRGKGYTF. This sequence joins TRBV30 and TRBJ1-2; the match to TRBD1 covers 8 bases. Trimming removed 4 bases from V and 8 bases from J; junction bases left unmatched: 6. This CDR3 is 12 amino acids long. Germline CDR1 reads GTSNPN; CDR2 reads SVGIG (reference sequence).

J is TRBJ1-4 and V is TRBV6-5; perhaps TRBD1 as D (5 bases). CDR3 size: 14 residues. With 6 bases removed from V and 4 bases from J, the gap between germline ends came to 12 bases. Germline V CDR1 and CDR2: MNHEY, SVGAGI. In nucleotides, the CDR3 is TGTGCCAGCAGGCAGGGTACAAGTAATGAAAAACTGTTTTTT. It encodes CASRQGTSNEKLFF.

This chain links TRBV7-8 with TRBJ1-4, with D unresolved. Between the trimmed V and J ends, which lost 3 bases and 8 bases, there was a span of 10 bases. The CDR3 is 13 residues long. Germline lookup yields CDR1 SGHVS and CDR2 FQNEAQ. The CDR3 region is CASSLAVGEKLFF. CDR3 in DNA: TGTGCCAGCAGCTTGGCGGTTGGGGAAAAACTGTTTTTT. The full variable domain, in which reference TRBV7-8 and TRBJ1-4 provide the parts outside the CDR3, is GAGVSQSPRYKVAKRGQDVALRCDPISGHVSLFWYQQALGQGPEFLTYFQNEAQLDKSGLPSDRFFAERPEGSVSTLKIQRTQQEDSAVYLCASSLAVGEKLFFGSGTQLSVL.

The CDR3 sequence: CASSPRTGSSYEQYF. DNA for the CDR3: TGTGCCAGCAGCCCTAGGACTGGGAGTTCCTACGAGCAGTACTTC. The chain couples TRBV6-5 to TRBJ2-7; D is perhaps TRBD2 (5 bases). The CDR3 covers 15 residues. CDR1 MNHEY and CDR2 SVGAGI come from the germline V gene. Trimming left V 6 bases short and J 1 base short, with 16 bases between.

CDR3 amino acids: CASSTNFGELFF. CDR3 bases: TGCGCCAGCAGCACCAACTTCGGGGAGCTGTTTTTT. This rearrangement joins TRBV5-1 to TRBJ2-2; no firm D call. Germline V gene lookup returns CDR1 SGHRS and CDR2 YFSETQ. V was shortened by 4 bases and J by 7 bases, with 8 bases between the two germline ends. The CDR3 consists of 12 residues. The full variable domain, completed using reference TRBV5-1 and TRBJ2-2, is KAGVTQTPRYLIKTRGQQVTLSCSPISGHRSVSWYQQTPGQGLQFLFEYFSETQRNKGNFPGRFSGRQFSNSRSEMNVSTLELGDSALYLCASSTNFGELFFGEGSRLTVL.

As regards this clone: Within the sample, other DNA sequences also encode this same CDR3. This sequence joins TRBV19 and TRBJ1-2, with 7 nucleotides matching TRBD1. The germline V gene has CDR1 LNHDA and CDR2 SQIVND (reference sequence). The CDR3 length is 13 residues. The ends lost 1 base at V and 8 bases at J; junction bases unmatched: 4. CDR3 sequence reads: CASSIGQGGGYTF. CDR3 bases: TGTGCCAGTAGTATAGGACAGGGAGGCGGCTACACCTTC.

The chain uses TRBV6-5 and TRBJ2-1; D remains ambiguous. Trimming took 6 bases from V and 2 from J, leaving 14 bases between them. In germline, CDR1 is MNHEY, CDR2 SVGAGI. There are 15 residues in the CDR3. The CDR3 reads CASSTPRGPYNEQFF. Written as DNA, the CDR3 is TGTGCCAGCAGCACTCCTAGAGGTCCCTACAATGAGCAGTTCTTC.

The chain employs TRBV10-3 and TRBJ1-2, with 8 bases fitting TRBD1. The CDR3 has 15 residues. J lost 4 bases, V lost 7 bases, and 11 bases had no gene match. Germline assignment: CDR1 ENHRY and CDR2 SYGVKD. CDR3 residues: CAITTTGDSLYGYTF. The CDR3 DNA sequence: TGTGCCATCACCACGACAGGGGACTCCCTCTATGGCTACACCTTC.

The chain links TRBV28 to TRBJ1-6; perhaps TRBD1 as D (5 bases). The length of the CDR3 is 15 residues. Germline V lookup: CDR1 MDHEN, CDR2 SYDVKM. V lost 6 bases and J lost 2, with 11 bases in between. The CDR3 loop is CASRGQGTYNSPLHF. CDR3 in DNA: TGTGCCAGCAGAGGACAAGGGACCTATAATTCACCCCTCCACTTT.

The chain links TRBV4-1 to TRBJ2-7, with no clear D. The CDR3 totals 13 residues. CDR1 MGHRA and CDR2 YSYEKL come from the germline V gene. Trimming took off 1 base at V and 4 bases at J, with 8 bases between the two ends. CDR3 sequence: CASSQVGLYEQYF. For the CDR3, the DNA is TGCGCCAGCAGCCAAGTTGGCCTTTACGAGCAGTACTTC.

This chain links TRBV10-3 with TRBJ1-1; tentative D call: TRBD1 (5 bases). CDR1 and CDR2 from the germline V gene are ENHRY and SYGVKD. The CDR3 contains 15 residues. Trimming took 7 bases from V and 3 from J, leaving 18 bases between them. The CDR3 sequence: CAIMTPGGTYTEAFF. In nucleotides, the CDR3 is TGTGCCATCATGACCCCCGGGGGAACTTACACTGAAGCTTTCTTT.

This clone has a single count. This chain's CDR3 is CASSTHAGGSLSQPQHF. CDR3 DNA sequence: TGTGCCAGCAGCACCCATGCCGGGGGTTCGCTCAGTCAGCCCCAGCATTTT. V is TRBV5-6 and J is TRBJ1-5, with D maybe TRBD1 (5 bases). This CDR3 is 17 amino acids long. The V gene lost 4 bases and the J gene lost 6 bases, with 23 bases spanning the gap. Germline V gene lookup returns CDR1 SGHDT and CDR2 YYEEEE.

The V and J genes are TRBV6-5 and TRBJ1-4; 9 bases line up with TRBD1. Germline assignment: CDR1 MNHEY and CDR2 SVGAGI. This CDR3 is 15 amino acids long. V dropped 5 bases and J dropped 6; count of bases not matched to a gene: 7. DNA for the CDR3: TGTGCCAGCAGTCTTGGGGACAGGGCGGATGAAAAACTGTTTTTT. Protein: CASSLGDRADEKLFF.

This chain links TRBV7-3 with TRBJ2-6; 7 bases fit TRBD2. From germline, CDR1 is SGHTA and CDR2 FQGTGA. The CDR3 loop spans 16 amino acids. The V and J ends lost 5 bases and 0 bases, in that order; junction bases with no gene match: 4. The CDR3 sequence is CASSGEGFSGANVLTF. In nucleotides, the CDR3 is TGTGCCAGCAGCGGGGAGGGCTTCTCTGGGGCCAACGTCCTGACTTTC.

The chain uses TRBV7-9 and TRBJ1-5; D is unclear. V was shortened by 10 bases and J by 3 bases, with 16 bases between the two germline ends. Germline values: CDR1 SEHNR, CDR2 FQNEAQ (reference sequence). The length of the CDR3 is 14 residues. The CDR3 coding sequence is TGTGCCACTGGAGGACGGACGGACAATCAGCCCCAGCATTTT. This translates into CATGGRTDNQPQHF.

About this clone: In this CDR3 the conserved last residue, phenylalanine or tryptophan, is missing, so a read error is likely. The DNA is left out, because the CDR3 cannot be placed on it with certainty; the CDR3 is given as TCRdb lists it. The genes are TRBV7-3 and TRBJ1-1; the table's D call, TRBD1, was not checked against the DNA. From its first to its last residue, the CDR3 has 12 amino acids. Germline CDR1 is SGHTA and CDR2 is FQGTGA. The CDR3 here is CASSLTKDRGVL.

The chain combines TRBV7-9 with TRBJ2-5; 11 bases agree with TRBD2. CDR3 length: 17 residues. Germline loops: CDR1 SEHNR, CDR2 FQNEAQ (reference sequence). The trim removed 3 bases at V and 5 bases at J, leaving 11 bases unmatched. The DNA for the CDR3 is TGTGCCAGCAGCTTGGGGACTAGCGGCCCGGCGCGGGAGACCCAGTACTTC. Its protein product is CASSLGTSGPARETQYF.

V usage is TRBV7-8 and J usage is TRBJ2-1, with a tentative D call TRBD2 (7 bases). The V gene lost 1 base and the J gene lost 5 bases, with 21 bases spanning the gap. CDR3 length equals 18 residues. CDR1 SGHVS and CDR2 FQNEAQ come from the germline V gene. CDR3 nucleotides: TGTGCCAGCAGCTTAGGGGCTAAATGGCGGGGGCTAAACAATGAGCAGTTCTTC. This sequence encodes CASSLGAKWRGLNNEQFF.

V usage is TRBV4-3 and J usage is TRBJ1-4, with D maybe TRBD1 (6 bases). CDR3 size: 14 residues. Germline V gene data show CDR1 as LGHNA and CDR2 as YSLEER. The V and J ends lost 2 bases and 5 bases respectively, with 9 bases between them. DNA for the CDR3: TGCGCCAGCAGCCAAACAGGGAGAAATGAAAAACTGTTTTTT. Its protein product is CASSQTGRNEKLFF.

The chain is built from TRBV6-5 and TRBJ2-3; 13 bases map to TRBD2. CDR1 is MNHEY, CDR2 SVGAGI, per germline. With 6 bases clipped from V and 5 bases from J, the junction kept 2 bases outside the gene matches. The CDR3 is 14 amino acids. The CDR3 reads CASRLAGGLDTQYF. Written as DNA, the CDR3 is TGTGCCAGCAGACTAGCGGGGGGGCTAGATACGCAGTATTTT.

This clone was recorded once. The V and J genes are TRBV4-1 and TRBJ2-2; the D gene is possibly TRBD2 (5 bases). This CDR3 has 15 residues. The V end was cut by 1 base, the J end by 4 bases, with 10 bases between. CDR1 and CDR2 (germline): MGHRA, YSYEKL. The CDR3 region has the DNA TGCGCCAGCAGCCAAGTCGCCGGGGTCACCGGGGAGCTGTTTTTT. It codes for CASSQVAGVTGELFF.

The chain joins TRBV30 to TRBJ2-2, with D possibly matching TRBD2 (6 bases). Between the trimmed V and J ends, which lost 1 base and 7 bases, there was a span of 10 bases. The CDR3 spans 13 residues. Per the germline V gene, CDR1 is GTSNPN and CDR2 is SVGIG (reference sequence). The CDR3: CAWSAGDLGELFF. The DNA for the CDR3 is TGTGCCTGGAGTGCGGGGGATCTCGGGGAGCTGTTTTTT.

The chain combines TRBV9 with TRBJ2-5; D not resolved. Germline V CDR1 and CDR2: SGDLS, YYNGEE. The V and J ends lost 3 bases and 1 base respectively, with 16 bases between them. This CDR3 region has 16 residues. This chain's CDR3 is CASSEFTVNGQETQYF. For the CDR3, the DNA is TGTGCCAGCAGCGAATTTACGGTAAACGGCCAAGAGACCCAGTACTTC.

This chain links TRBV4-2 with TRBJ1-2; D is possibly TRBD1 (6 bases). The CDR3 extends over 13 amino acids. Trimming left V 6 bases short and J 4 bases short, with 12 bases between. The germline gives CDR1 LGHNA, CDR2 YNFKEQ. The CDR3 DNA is TGTGCCAGCAGAGAGGACAGCACCTATGGCTACACCTTC. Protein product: CASREDSTYGYTF.